This T cell receptor (beta chain) is from a study of cytomegalovirus exposure and HLA in healthy donors. Germline-derived CDR1 and CDR2 are MNHNY and SVGAGI (reference sequence). V was trimmed by 6 bases and J by 0 bases, leaving 9 bases between them. CDR3 length equals 14 residues. Whole-study results and caveats: TCR association rates varied by HLA locus in a later analysis, with DRB1 highest and HLA-C lowest.

Use of 60 Vbeta and 13 Jbeta primers characterized the PCR. The method was immunoSEQ multiplex PCR; TCRdb's version includes in-frame clones alone and lacks a portion of them. The data show roughly 100,000 clones, approximately 64% seen once. Comment on this clone: Its target is not known.

Material for sequencing was PBMCs. The V and J genes are TRBV6-6 and TRBJ1-3, with D unresolved. The origin of this receptor is a woman aged 45-60 years in good health and CMV-seropositive. DNA for the CDR3: TGTGCCAGCAGCCTCGGGTTCTCTGGAAACACCATATATTTT. This gives the protein CASSLGFSGNTIYF.